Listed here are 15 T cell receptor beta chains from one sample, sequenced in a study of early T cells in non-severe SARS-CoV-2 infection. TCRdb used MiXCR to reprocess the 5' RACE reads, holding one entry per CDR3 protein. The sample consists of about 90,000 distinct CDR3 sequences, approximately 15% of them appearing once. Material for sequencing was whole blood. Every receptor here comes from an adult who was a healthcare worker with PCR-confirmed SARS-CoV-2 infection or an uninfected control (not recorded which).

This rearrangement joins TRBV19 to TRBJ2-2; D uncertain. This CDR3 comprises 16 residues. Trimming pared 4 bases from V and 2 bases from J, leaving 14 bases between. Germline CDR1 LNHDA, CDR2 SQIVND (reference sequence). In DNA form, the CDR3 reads TGTGCCAGTAGTAAGACTCAGCTATCTAACACCGGGGAGCTGTTTTTT. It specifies CASSKTQLSNTGELFF.

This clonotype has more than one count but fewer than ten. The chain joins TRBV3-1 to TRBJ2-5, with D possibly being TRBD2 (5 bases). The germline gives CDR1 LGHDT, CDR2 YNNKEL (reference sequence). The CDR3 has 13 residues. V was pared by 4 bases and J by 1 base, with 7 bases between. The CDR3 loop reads CASSPEVQETQYF. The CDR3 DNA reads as TGTGCCAGCAGCCCGGAGGTCCAAGAGACCCAGTACTTC.

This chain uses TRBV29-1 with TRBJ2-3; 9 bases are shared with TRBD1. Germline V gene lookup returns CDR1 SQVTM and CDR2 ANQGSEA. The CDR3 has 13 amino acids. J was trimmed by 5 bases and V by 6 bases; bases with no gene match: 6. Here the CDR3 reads CSVETGGGDTQYF. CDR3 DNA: TGCAGCGTAGAGACAGGGGGAGGAGATACGCAGTATTTT.

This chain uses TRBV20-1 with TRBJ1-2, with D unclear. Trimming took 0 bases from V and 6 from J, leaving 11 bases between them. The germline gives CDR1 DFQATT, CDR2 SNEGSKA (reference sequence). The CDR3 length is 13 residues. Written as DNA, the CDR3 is TGCAGTGCTAGAGAGGGCCGGGAAAATGGCTACACCTTC. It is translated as CSAREGRENGYTF.

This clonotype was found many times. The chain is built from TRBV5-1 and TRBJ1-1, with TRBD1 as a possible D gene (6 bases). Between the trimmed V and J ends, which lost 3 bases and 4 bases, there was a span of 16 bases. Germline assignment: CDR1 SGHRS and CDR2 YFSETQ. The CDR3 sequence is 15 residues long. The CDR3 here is CASSSGVTVGTEAFF. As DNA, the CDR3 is TGCGCCAGCAGCTCAGGGGTTACAGTGGGCACTGAAGCTTTCTTT.

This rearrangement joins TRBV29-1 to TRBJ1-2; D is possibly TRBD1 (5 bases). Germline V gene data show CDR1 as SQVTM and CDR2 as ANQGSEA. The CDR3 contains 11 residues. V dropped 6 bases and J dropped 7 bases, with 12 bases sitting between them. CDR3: CSVEGITGYTF. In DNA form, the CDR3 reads TGCAGCGTAGAGGGGATCACTGGCTACACCTTC.

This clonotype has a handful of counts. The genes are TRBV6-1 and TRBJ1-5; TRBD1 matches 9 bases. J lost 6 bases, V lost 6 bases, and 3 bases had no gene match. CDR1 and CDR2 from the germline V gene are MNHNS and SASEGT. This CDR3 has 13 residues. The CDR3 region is CASRTGGVQPQHF. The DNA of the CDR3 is TGTGCCAGCAGGACAGGGGGAGTTCAGCCCCAGCATTTT.

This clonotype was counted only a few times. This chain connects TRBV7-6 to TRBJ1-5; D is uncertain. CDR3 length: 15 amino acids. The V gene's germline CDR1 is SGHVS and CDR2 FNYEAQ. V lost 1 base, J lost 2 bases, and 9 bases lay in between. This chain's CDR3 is CASSLEPDGNQPQHF. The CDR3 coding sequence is TGTGCCAGCAGCTTAGAACCTGACGGCAATCAGCCCCAGCATTTT.

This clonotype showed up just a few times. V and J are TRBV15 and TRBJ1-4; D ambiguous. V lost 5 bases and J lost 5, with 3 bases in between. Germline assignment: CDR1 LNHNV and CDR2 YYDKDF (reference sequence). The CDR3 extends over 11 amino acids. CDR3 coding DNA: TGTGCCACCAGCGGAAATGAAAAACTGTTTTTT. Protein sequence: CATSGNEKLFF.

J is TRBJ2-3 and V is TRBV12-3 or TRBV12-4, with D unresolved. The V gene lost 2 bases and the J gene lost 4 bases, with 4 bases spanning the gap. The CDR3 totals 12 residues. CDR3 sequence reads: CASSLPPDTQYF. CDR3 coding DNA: TGTGCCAGCAGTTTACCTCCAGATACGCAGTATTTT.

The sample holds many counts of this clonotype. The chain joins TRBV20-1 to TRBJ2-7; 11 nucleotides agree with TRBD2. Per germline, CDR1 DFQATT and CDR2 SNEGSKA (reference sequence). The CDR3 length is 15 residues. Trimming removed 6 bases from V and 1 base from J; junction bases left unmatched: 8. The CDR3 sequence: CSANELAGASYEQYF. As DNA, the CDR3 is TGCAGTGCCAACGAACTAGCGGGGGCATCCTACGAGCAGTACTTC.

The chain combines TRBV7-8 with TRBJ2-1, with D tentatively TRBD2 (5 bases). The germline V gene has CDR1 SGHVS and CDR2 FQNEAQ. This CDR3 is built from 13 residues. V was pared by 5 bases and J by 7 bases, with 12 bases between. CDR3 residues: CASSVGGTNEQFF. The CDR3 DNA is TGTGCCAGCAGCGTCGGAGGTACAAATGAGCAGTTCTTC.

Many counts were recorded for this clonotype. DNA for the CDR3: TGCAGTGCTAGAGAAGGACAGGGTAGGGTAAAACTGTTTTTT. Its protein product is CSAREGQGRVKLFF. The chain combines TRBV20-1 with TRBJ1-4; 8 nucleotides align to TRBD1. Germline CDR1 is DFQATT and CDR2 is SNEGSKA (reference sequence). CDR3 length: 14 amino acids. Unmatched junction bases numbered 7, after V lost 0 bases and J lost 10 bases.

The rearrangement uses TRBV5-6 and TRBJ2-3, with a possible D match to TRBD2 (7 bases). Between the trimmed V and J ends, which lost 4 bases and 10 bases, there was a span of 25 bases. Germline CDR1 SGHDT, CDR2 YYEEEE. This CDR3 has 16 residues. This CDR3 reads CASSRGDVRTASAQYF. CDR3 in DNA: TGTGCCAGCAGCCGGGGGGACGTACGGACAGCTTCAGCGCAGTATTTT.

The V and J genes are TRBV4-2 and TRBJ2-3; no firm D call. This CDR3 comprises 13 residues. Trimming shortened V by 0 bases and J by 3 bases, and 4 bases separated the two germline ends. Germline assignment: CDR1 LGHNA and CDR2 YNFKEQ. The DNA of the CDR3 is TGTGCCAGCAGCCAAGACCGGACAGATACGCAGTATTTT. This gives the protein CASSQDRTDTQYF.